This T cell receptor (beta chain) derives from a study of blood T cells in healthy people across ages. Findings and caveats of the study: With unsorted PBMCs, a conclusive comparison of naive versus antigen-experienced cells was not possible.

Through a sample-barcoded 5' primer and a J-beta primer mix, a second PCR was run for roughly 6 to 11 cycles. Through a template-switch adaptor with 12 random nucleotides, each cDNA molecule received a tag. From the 5' RACE reads, TCRdb called clonotypes with MiXCR, one entry per CDR3 protein. The sample gives more than 650,000 distinct CDR3 sequences, roughly 20% of which show up once; 20% to 25% is in the top ten. Each donor gave 9.5 to 10 milliliters of peripheral blood. The extraction recovered at least 6 micrograms of total RNA per sample. Trimming took 10 bases from V and 3 from J, leaving 15 bases between them. This CDR3 is 14 amino acids long. In germline, CDR1 is KGHDR, CDR2 SFDVKD. To note about this clonotype: Its antigen remains unidentified.

This sequence joins TRBV24-1 and TRBJ1-5; weak D call: TRBD1 (6 bases). This TCR came from a man between 65 and 79 years old in good health. Sequencing was done on a sample of blood. CDR3 residues: CATSPPGHNQPQHF. CDR3 in DNA: TGTGCCACTTCGCCCCCGGGACACAATCAGCCCCAGCATTTT.